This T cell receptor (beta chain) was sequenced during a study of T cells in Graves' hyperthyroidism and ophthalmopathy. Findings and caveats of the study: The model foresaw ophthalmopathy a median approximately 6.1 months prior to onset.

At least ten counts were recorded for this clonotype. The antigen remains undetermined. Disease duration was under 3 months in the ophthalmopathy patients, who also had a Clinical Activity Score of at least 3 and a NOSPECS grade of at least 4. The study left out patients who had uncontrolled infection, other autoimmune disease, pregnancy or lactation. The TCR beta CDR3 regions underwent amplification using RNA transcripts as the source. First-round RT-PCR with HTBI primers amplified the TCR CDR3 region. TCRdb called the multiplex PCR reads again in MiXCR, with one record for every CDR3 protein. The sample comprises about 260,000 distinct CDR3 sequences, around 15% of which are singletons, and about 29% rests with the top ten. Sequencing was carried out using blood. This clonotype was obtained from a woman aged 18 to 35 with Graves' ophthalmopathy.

The CDR3 sequence: CASSLLGVSYNEQFF. Written as DNA, the CDR3 is TGTGCCAGCAGCTTATTGGGGGTGTCCTACAATGAGCAGTTCTTC. The rearrangement links TRBV7-9 to TRBJ2-1; either TRBD1 or TRBD2 may supply D (5 bases each). CDR3 size: 15 residues. The V end was cut by 2 bases, the J end by 1 base, with 9 bases between. The germline gives CDR1 SEHNR, CDR2 FQNEAQ (reference sequence).